This TCR beta chain stems from a study of identical twins. Notes on this clonotype: Its antigen remains unknown.

TCRdb reanalysed the 5' RACE reads using MiXCR and keeps one entry per CDR3 protein. The profile shows about 240,000 distinct CDR3 sequences, roughly a tenth of them singletons. The CDR3 runs to 19 residues. J was trimmed by 6 bases and V by 8 bases; bases with no gene match: 26. The germline CDR1 and CDR2 sequences are LNHNV and YYDKDF (reference sequence). Regarding the study as a whole: Less excess twin sharing appeared in beta out-of-frame sequences. The presence of invariant MAIT and iNKT cells could partly confound analyses of zero-insertion sequences. Insertion counts were lower in abundant cord blood beta clonotypes, a trend that memory repertoires did not show.

This sequence was found in a man in his fifties or sixties in good health. The chain couples TRBV15 to TRBJ2-7, with 9 bases aligning to TRBD2. Specimen: memory T cells sorted from blood. The CDR3 reads CATDTSWVSGRTQLPEQYF. The CDR3 nucleotides read TGTGCCACCGACACGAGTTGGGTAAGCGGGAGGACACAGTTACCCGAGCAGTACTTC. Supplemented by reference TRBV15 and TRBJ2-7, the full variable domain reads DAMVIQNPRYQVTQFGKPVTLSCSQTLNHNVMYWYQQKSSQAPKLLFHYYDKDFNNEADTPDNFQSRRPNTSFCFLDIRSPGLGDTAMYLCATDTSWVSGRTQLPEQYFGPGTRLTVT.